Detailed here is one T cell receptor (beta chain). Germline V gene lookup returns CDR1 GTSNPN and CDR2 SVGIG (reference sequence). This CDR3 has 13 amino acids. V lost 8 bases, J lost 3 bases, and 5 bases stayed unmatched. This entry is derived from a study of technical replicates of blood from a few donors. This table comes from immunoSEQ multiplex PCR, and its TCRdb copy is limited to in-frame clones, with some not included. The sample has tens of thousands of clones, 90% to 95% seen once. The chain combines TRBV30 with TRBJ2-2; the match to TRBD1 covers 8 bases. The sequenced sample was T cells isolated from PBMCs. The TCR was taken from a human donor in good health. The chain's CDR3 is CAQDRVDTGELFF. In nucleotides, the CDR3 is TGTGCCCAGGACAGGGTGGACACCGGGGAGCTGTTTTTT.